Here is one TCR beta chain with its context. Its antigen is as yet unknown. These data are taken from a study of long-term antiretroviral therapy in people with HIV. Assay version v3.0 of immunoSEQ was used, and it was run at survey level. The data were produced by immunoSEQ multiplex PCR, yet TCRdb's version contains in-frame clones alone and is incomplete. There are some 25,000 clones in the sample; more than 65% occur only once, and about 5% lies in the top ten. Study-level points and caveats: Repertoires from HIV showed CDR3 length ranges narrower than those of controls. Blood specimens, gathered between about 2003 and 2018, were possibly obtained under older ART regimens. Patients on ART gained diversity, which nonetheless stayed below transplant donor controls.

The sample consisted of unsorted PBMCs, taken 1.1 years before starting antiretroviral therapy. This sequence was found in a woman between 25 and 40 years old with HIV.

CDR3 bases: TGTGCCAGCAGCAATACAGGGACAGAGACCCAGTACTTC. It yields the protein CASSNTGTETQYF. The rearrangement joins TRBV5-6 to TRBJ2-5; perhaps TRBD1 as D (6 bases). The CDR3 consists of 13 residues. Trimming removed 4 bases from V and 4 bases from J, with 11 bases in between. The germline CDR1 and CDR2 sequences are SGHDT and YYEEEE.